The clone carrying this T cell receptor (beta chain) was seen a few times. As yet, its antigen is unknown. The Oncomine TCR Beta short-read assay sequenced DNA from cultured CD4+ T cells. TCRdb reanalysed the PCR reads using MiXCR and keeps one entry per CDR3 protein. Here the sample spans about 13,000 distinct CDR3 sequences, about 50% being singletons. Regarding treatment: roughly nine-day PBMC culture with coronavirus spike peptide pools or control peptides (ViraFEST assay). Culture proceeded for around 11 days, and CD4+ T cells were then isolated by negative selection. The sample comes from a study of vaccination and CD4 T cells after COVID-19. The overall study: Post-vaccine sample collection happened at a median of approximately 70 days after dose two, ranging 14 to 241.

Germline V CDR1 and CDR2: SGHTA, FQGNSA. The CDR3 has 15 residues. Trimming stripped 4 bases from V and 1 base from J, with 11 bases between. Input material: CD4+ T cells from blood, cultured in vitro. The receptor was derived from a human donor who had recovered from COVID-19. V is TRBV7-2 and J is TRBJ1-3; possible D gene TRBD1, 6 bases. This CDR3 is CASSSSRGSGNTIYF. The CDR3 DNA is TGTGCCAGCAGCTCCAGCAGGGGTTCTGGAAACACCATATATTTT.